The text below deals with one T cell receptor (beta chain). As yet, its antigen is unknown. Generated by immunoSEQ multiplex PCR, the TCRdb table keeps only in-frame clones and is missing some. The sample has some 120,000 clones; roughly nine tenths are singletons. Germline values: CDR1 MNHEY, CDR2 SVGAGI. The trim removed 7 bases at V and 6 bases at J, leaving 4 bases unmatched. The CDR3 has 13 residues. The sample belongs to a study of T cell responses to AZD1222 COVID-19 vaccine. The study, taken as a whole, reports: Among spike-specific TCRs, nearly half reportedly target unmutated variant regions. Clonal diversity may have been underestimated, and the donors were mostly white British, with more females than males. The study identified only five or six AZD1222 recipients as seropositive at baseline. Once two AZD1222 doses were given, Spike-specific TCR breadth and depth went up.

The sequenced sample was peripheral blood, obtained on day 0 of AZD1222 vaccination. J is TRBJ2-2 and V is TRBV6-5; 8 bases align to TRBD1. This receptor was taken from an adult in good health. Written as DNA, the CDR3 is TGTGCCAGCACCGAACAGGGGGCCGGGGAGCTGTTTTTT. As protein: CASTEQGAGELFF.